A selection of T cell receptor beta chains follows, all from one sample in a study of quantifying T cell responses using KT2 cells. MiXCR was run by TCRdb on the UMI-ligation and nested PCR reads, yielding one entry per CDR3 protein. Here the sample spans 30,000 or so distinct CDR3 sequences, 7.3% being singletons. Sequencing was carried out using PBMCs spiked with cells of the T cell clone KT2. The receptors shown here come from a human donor. CDR3s include the opening cysteine and the closing phenylalanine or tryptophan. D genes are given only for firm matches. Rows give clone size only sometimes, using once, few, many, or a class for an expanded clone.

many,TRBV6-6,TRBJ2-7,NA,CASTTYGGYEQYF,TGTGCCAGCACCACTTATGGGGGGTACGAGCAGTACTTC
many,TRBV10-2,TRBJ1-4,NA,CASSVTQDGKLFF,TGCGCCAGCAGCGTAACCCAGGACGGAAAACTGTTTTTT
many,TRBV6-5,TRBJ1-2,NA,CASSPRTTYGYTF,TGTGCCAGCAGTCCCAGGACTACCTATGGCTACACCTTC
many,TRBV5-5,TRBJ1-4,NA,CASSLERQAAGNEKLFF,TGTGCCAGCAGCTTGGAGCGCCAGGCGGCCGGTAATGAAAAACTGTTTTTT
many,TRBV20-1,TRBJ1-2,TRBD1,CSVRQGTYGYTF,TGCAGTGTTCGACAGGGGACCTATGGCTACACCTTC
many,TRBV4-1,TRBJ1-1,TRBD1,CASSQPRTGRTEAFF,TGCGCCAGCAGCCAACCACGGACAGGGCGGACTGAAGCTTTCTTT
few,TRBV6-1,TRBJ1-1,NA,CASSEGTANTEAFF,TGTGCCAGCAGTGAAGGGACAGCGAACACTGAAGCTTTCTTT
few,TRBV10-2,TRBJ2-1,TRBD1,CATLQLGQGGYNEQFF,TGCGCCACCCTCCAGCTCGGACAGGGCGGCTACAATGAGCAGTTCTTC
many,TRBV20-1,TRBJ1-6,NA,CSARFSGNSPLHF,TGCAGTGCTAGGTTTTCGGGTAACTCACCCCTCCACTTT
few,TRBV12-3/TRBV12-4,TRBJ1-5,TRBD1,CASSLGTGGDQPQHF,TGTGCCAGCAGTTTAGGGACAGGGGGTGATCAGCCCCAGCATTTT
NA,TRBV6-2/TRBV6-3,TRBJ1-1,NA,CASSRIENTEAFF,TGTGCCAGCAGTCGCATAGAGAACACTGAAGCTTTCTTT
many,TRBV12-3/TRBV12-4,TRBJ1-6,NA,CASSYGQLTGPLHF,TGTGCCAGCAGTTATGGACAGCTAACCGGACCCCTCCACTTT
many,TRBV5-5,TRBJ2-1,TRBD2,CASSFGRLAGGGEQFF,TGTGCCAGCAGCTTCGGACGACTAGCGGGAGGGGGCGAGCAGTTCTTC
NA,TRBV5-1,TRBJ2-7,TRBD2,CASSLAGTSDYEQYF,TGCGCCAGCAGCTTGGCCGGGACTAGCGACTACGAGCAGTACTTC
many,TRBV15,TRBJ1-2,NA,CATSRVGFVGDGYTF,TGTGCCACCAGCAGAGTGGGCTTTGTCGGTGATGGCTACACCTTC
many,TRBV4-1,TRBJ2-5,TRBD2,CASSQGLAGGETQYF,TGCGCCAGCAGCCAAGGACTAGCGGGGGGAGAGACCCAGTACTTC
many,TRBV4-1,TRBJ1-2,NA,CASSQGANYGYTF,TGCGCCAGCAGCCAAGGCGCTAACTATGGCTACACCTTC
NA,TRBV11-2,TRBJ1-2,NA,CASSSQSGARLGYTF,TGTGCCAGCAGCTCTCAGTCCGGGGCGCGCTTAGGCTACACCTTC
NA,TRBV7-2,TRBJ2-1,NA,CASSGHNYNEQFF,TGTGCCAGCAGTGGACACAACTACAATGAGCAGTTCTTC
many,TRBV18,TRBJ2-2,NA,CASSPPVYTGELFF,TGTGCCAGCTCACCACCGGTATACACCGGGGAGCTGTTTTTT
medium-sized,TRBV18,TRBJ2-3,TRBD1,CASSPNRGDTQYF,TGTGCCAGCTCACCGAACAGGGGGGATACGCAGTATTTT
many,TRBV20-1,TRBJ1-5,TRBD1,CSASRDRGRGAPGQPQHF,TGCAGTGCTAGCCGGGACAGGGGGCGCGGGGCTCCGGGTCAGCCCCAGCATTTT
few,TRBV6-5,TRBJ1-4,NA,CASSDHSPTNEKLFF,TGTGCCAGCAGTGACCACAGTCCAACTAATGAAAAACTGTTTTTT
many,TRBV29-1,TRBJ2-1,TRBD1,CSVPPPLGQGGNEQFF,TGCAGCGTGCCTCCCCCGTTGGGACAGGGGGGGAATGAGCAGTTCTTC
many,TRBV24-1,TRBJ2-2,NA,CATSDNGGYTGELFF,TGTGCCACCAGTGATAATGGTGGTTACACCGGGGAGCTGTTTTTT
few,TRBV27,TRBJ1-5,NA,CASSLSQGNQPQHF,TGTGCCAGCAGTTTATCGCAGGGAAATCAGCCCCAGCATTTT
many,TRBV9,TRBJ1-1,TRBD1,CASSAQMTGTEAFF,TGTGCCAGCAGCGCACAAATGACAGGGACCGAAGCTTTCTTT
many,TRBV6-2/TRBV6-3,TRBJ1-2,NA,CASSYSPEANYGYTF,TGTGCCAGCAGTTACTCACCCGAGGCTAACTATGGCTACACCTTC
many,TRBV2,TRBJ1-4,NA,CASSDVAAVGEKLFF,TGTGCCAGCAGTGACGTGGCGGCAGTGGGAGAAAAACTGTTTTTT
few,TRBV6-2/TRBV6-3,TRBJ1-1,NA,CASRAQGSNTEAFF,TGTGCCAGCAGGGCCCAGGGATCAAACACTGAAGCTTTCTTT
NA,TRBV9,TRBJ2-3,NA,CASSVAGFTDTQYF,TGTGCCAGCAGCGTAGCCGGCTTCACAGATACGCAGTATTTT
many,TRBV3-1,TRBJ1-6,TRBD1,CASSQNRGTGEGSPLHF,TGTGCCAGCAGCCAAAATCGAGGGACAGGGGAGGGTTCACCCCTCCACTTT
many,TRBV20-1,TRBJ1-1,NA,CSARGEGPRISTEAFF,TGCAGTGCTAGAGGAGAGGGACCACGGATTAGCACTGAAGCTTTCTTT
few,TRBV2,TRBJ2-5,TRBD1,CASSGGGETQYF,TGTGCCAGCTCAGGGGGCGGCGAGACCCAGTACTTC
many,TRBV29-1,TRBJ1-1,TRBD1,CSVWTGYPVAFF,TGCAGCGTCTGGACAGGGTATCCCGTGGCTTTCTTT
many,TRBV6-5,TRBJ2-7,NA,CASRLTRGSYEQYF,TGTGCCAGCAGGCTGACCCGGGGCTCCTACGAGCAGTACTTC
NA,TRBV6-4,TRBJ2-2,NA,CASSGEANTGELFF,TGTGCCAGCAGTGGGGAAGCCAACACCGGGGAGCTGTTTTTT
few,TRBV2,TRBJ1-2,NA,CASSGGGANYGYTF,TGTGCCAGCAGTGGAGGCGGTGCCAACTATGGCTACACCTTC
few,TRBV7-9,TRBJ2-3,TRBD1,CASSLGSFRQGAIDTQYF,TGTGCCAGCAGCTTAGGTTCATTTCGACAGGGGGCCATAGATACGCAGTATTTT
NA,TRBV9,TRBJ1-3,TRBD1,CASSAQGQLSSGNTIYF,TGTGCCAGCAGCGCCCAGGGACAGCTAAGCTCTGGAAACACCATATATTTT
many,TRBV29-1,TRBJ2-5,NA,CSVGFWDEETQYF,TGCAGCGTTGGATTCTGGGATGAAGAGACCCAGTACTTC
many,TRBV12-3/TRBV12-4,TRBJ2-3,NA,CASSFATRADTQYF,TGTGCCAGCAGTTTCGCCACGCGCGCAGATACGCAGTATTTT
many,TRBV20-1,TRBJ2-5,TRBD1,CSAAIQGEETQYF,TGCAGTGCCGCAATACAGGGGGAAGAGACCCAGTACTTC
once,TRBV12-3/TRBV12-4,TRBJ2-7,TRBD1,CASSLAGTGGNEQYF,TGTGCCAGCAGTCTAGCCGGGACAGGGGGGAACGAGCAGTACTTC
many,TRBV7-2,TRBJ2-7,TRBD2,CASSRTSGRAFHEQYF,TGTGCCAGCAGCCGGACTAGCGGGAGGGCCTTCCACGAGCAGTACTTC